Below are 6 T cell receptor beta chains sequenced from a single sample in a study of blood T cell repertoires in COVID-19. Clones were read by immunoSEQ multiplex PCR, and TCRdb kept only the in-frame ones, dropping some. The profile shows under 100,000 clones, 75% to 95% of them singletons. Source material: peripheral blood. The receptor source for this set is a man aged 50-60 years with acute or convalescent COVID-19.

The J gene is TRBJ2-1, the V gene TRBV3-1 (or the pseudogene TRBV3-2), with D perhaps matching TRBD2 (6 bases). The CDR3 spans 14 residues. V lost 0 bases to trimming and J lost 11 bases, with 14 bases between them. CDR1 and CDR2 from the germline V gene are LGHDT and YNNKEL (reference sequence). The CDR3 DNA reads TGTGCCAGCAGCCAAGATAATAGCGGCTCGCAGCAGTTCTTC. Encoded protein: CASSQDNSGSQQFF.

This chain joins TRBV3-1 (or the pseudogene TRBV3-2) and TRBJ1-2; tentative D call: TRBD1 (5 bases). The CDR3 contains 13 residues. Trimming stripped 2 bases from V and 5 bases from J, with 9 bases between. Germline assignment: CDR1 LGHDT and CDR2 YNNKEL (reference sequence). CDR3 DNA: TGTGCCAGCAGCCAATCCGGGGGATATGGCTACACCTTC. It codes for CASSQSGGYGYTF.

The chain joins TRBV5-6 to TRBJ2-3; weak D call: TRBD1 (6 bases). The germline CDR1 and CDR2 sequences are SGHDT and YYEEEE. The CDR3 is 13 residues long. Trimming cost V 4 bases and J 4 bases, with 10 bases left between them. The CDR3 sequence: CASSRDIADTQYF. The CDR3 coding sequence is TGTGCCAGCAGCCGGGACATCGCAGATACGCAGTATTTT.

This sequence joins TRBV14 and TRBJ2-7; 15 bases agree with TRBD2. CDR1 and CDR2 from the germline V gene are SGHDN and FVKESK. V gave up 2 bases and J gave up 5 bases; unmatched junction bases: 4. The CDR3 is made up of 16 amino acids. As DNA, the CDR3 is TGTGCCAGCAGCCAACCCGGACTAGCGGGAGGGGACGAGCAGTACTTC. Translating gives CASSQPGLAGGDEQYF.

V usage is TRBV7-2 and J usage is TRBJ2-1, with 11 bases aligning to TRBD1. Germline V CDR1 and CDR2: SGHTA, FQGNSA. The CDR3 loop spans 16 amino acids. Trimming at V came to 1 base and at J to 8 bases, leaving 7 bases not matched to a gene. The CDR3 region is CASSLVSGQGVDEQFF. As DNA, the CDR3 is TGTGCCAGCAGCTTAGTTTCGGGACAGGGGGTCGATGAGCAGTTCTTC.

The genes are TRBV18 and TRBJ1-2, with 10 nucleotides matching TRBD1. Germline loops: CDR1 KGHSH, CDR2 LQKENI. The CDR3 covers 14 residues. The V and J ends lost 4 bases and 5 bases, in that order; junction bases with no gene match: 4. CDR3: CASSLDRGLYGYTF. For the CDR3, the DNA is TGTGCCAGCTCACTCGACAGGGGGCTTTATGGCTACACCTTC.